The rows below give T cell receptor beta chains drawn from one sample of a study of T cells in narcolepsy. The method was immunoSEQ multiplex PCR; TCRdb's version includes in-frame clones alone and lacks a portion of them. The sample includes under 35,000 clones, 85% to 90% of them seen just once. The sample comprised CD45RA- memory CD4+ T cells from PBMCs. Receptor source: a human donor with narcolepsy. CDR3s include the opening cysteine and the closing phenylalanine or tryptophan. The D gene is left open where the match is weak. Rows may omit the clone size; those that give it use once, few, many or a size class.

V,size,J,D,CDR3,DNA
TRBV14,NA,TRBJ1-2,NA,CASSPPGGRGYGYTF,TGTGCCAGCAGCCCGCCGGGGGGGAGAGGCTATGGCTACACCTTC
TRBV5-1,once,TRBJ1-1,NA,CASSLDSANTEAFF,TGCGCCAGCAGCTTGGATTCAGCGAACACTGAAGCTTTCTTT
TRBV6-5,NA,TRBJ2-7,NA,CASSNPRGVVYEQYF,TGTGCCAGCAGCAACCCTCGGGGAGTAGTGTACGAGCAGTACTTC
TRBV28,NA,TRBJ1-5,TRBD1,CASSSSGTGALFGNQPQHF,TGTGCCAGCAGTAGTTCCGGGACAGGGGCCCTATTTGGAAATCAGCCCCAGCATTTT
TRBV19,NA,TRBJ2-6,NA,CASSLDTGANVLTF,TGTGCCAGTTCCCTGGACACTGGGGCCAACGTCCTGACTTTC
TRBV28,NA,TRBJ1-6,TRBD1,CASSSRDRSPGRPLHF,TGTGCCAGCAGCTCCCGGGACAGGTCTCCGGGGCGGCCCCTCCACTTT
TRBV7-2,NA,TRBJ2-7,TRBD2,CASSFYGGANEQYF,TGTGCCAGCAGCTTCTACGGGGGGGCCAACGAGCAGTACTTC
TRBV19,NA,TRBJ1-2,NA,CASSISAVNYGYTF,TGTGCCAGTAGTATTTCGGCGGTGAACTATGGCTACACCTTC
TRBV28,NA,TRBJ1-1,NA,CASTPRKTEAFF,TGTGCCAGCACCCCCCGGAAGACTGAAGCTTTCTTT
TRBV6-1,NA,TRBJ2-5,TRBD2,CASSDGGGAWETQYF,TGTGCCAGCAGCGACGGGGGAGGGGCTTGGGAGACCCAGTACTTC
TRBV5-4,NA,TRBJ1-1,NA,CASSLGGPLNTEAFF,TGTGCCAGCAGCTTGGGAGGGCCCTTGAACACTGAAGCTTTCTTT
TRBV5-8,NA,TRBJ2-7,NA,CASSLSFRGTYEQYF,TGTGCCAGCAGCTTGAGTTTCCGGGGCACCTACGAGCAGTACTTC
TRBV27,few,TRBJ2-6,NA,CASSFGQISGANVLTF,TGTGCCAGCAGTTTCGGTCAGATCTCTGGGGCCAACGTCCTGACTTTC
TRBV2,NA,TRBJ2-3,TRBD2,CASSEWRGTDTQYF,TGTGCCAGCAGTGAGTGGCGGGGGACAGATACGCAGTATTTT
TRBV14,NA,TRBJ2-1,TRBD1,CASSPDRGLINEQFF,TGTGCCAGCAGCCCGGACAGGGGGCTCATCAATGAGCAGTTCTTC
TRBV4-3,NA,TRBJ2-3,NA,CASSQGSQGITDTQYF,TGCGCCAGCAGCCAAGGTAGTCAGGGCATCACAGATACGCAGTATTTT
TRBV5-1,NA,TRBJ1-2,NA,CASSRDTVYGYTF,TGCGCCAGCAGCAGGGACACCGTCTATGGCTACACCTTC
TRBV6-1,NA,TRBJ1-2,TRBD1,CASSRDRDDGYTF,TGTGCCAGCAGCCGGGACAGGGACGACGGCTACACCTTC
TRBV6-5,NA,TRBJ2-5,NA,CASRGSRETQYF,TGTGCCAGCAGAGGGAGCAGAGAGACCCAGTACTTC
TRBV9,NA,TRBJ1-6,NA,CASSVAPALSNSPLHF,TGTGCCAGCAGCGTAGCGCCAGCCCTTTCTAATTCACCCCTCCACTTT
TRBV14,once,TRBJ2-3,NA,CASSQADTQYF,TGTGCCAGCAGCCAGGCAGATACGCAGTATTTT